This entry lists 16 T cell receptor beta chains sequenced from one sample in a study of blood T cell repertoires in COVID-19. Using immunoSEQ multiplex PCR, the repertoire was profiled, and TCRdb retains in-frame clones only, with some absent. The repertoire has around 100,000 clones, approximately 85% of them found once; the top ten carry under 8%. The specimen was peripheral blood. These TCRs come from a man between 70 and 80 years old with acute or convalescent COVID-19.

This sequence joins TRBV2 and TRBJ1-4, with D unresolved. CDR3 size: 13 residues. Trimming stripped 2 bases from V and 4 bases from J, with 5 bases between. Germline values: CDR1 SNHLY, CDR2 FYNNEI. The CDR3: CASSEFINEKLFF. The CDR3 nucleotides read TGTGCCAGCAGTGAATTCATTAATGAAAAACTGTTTTTT.

The chain combines TRBV9 with TRBJ2-5, with D maybe TRBD1 (6 bases). The CDR3 totals 17 residues. Germline V CDR1 and CDR2: SGDLS, YYNGEE. V was pared by 0 bases and J by 1 base, with 16 bases between. CDR3 sequence: CASSVGRGISRQETQYF. The CDR3 DNA reads TGTGCCAGCAGCGTAGGCAGGGGCATATCGCGCCAAGAGACCCAGTACTTC.

The chain joins TRBV15 to TRBJ1-2; D remains unclear. Trimming stripped 0 bases from V and 5 bases from J, with 7 bases between. CDR1 LNHNV and CDR2 YYDKDF come from the germline V gene (reference sequence). This CDR3 region has 13 residues. The CDR3: CATSRDLVYGYTF. The DNA of the CDR3 is TGTGCCACCAGCAGAGATCTAGTTTATGGCTACACCTTC.

The chain combines TRBV11-3 with TRBJ2-4, with 14 bases matching TRBD2. V shed 5 bases and J 3 bases; nucleotides not matched to a gene: 6. Germline V CDR1 and CDR2: SGHNT, YENEEA. The CDR3 runs 17 residues. The CDR3 here is CASSRGLAGGDKNIQYF. In nucleotides, the CDR3 is TGTGCCAGCAGCCGCGGACTAGCGGGGGGCGACAAAAACATTCAGTACTTC.

J is TRBJ2-5 and V is TRBV14, with D tentatively TRBD2 (6 bases). The germline CDR1 and CDR2 sequences are SGHDN and FVKESK. The CDR3 spans 15 residues. V was clipped by 1 base and J by 4 bases, with 13 bases between them. The CDR3 DNA sequence: TGTGCCAGCAGCCAAGGGATACGGAGGGGAGAGACCCAGTACTTC. Its translation is CASSQGIRRGETQYF.

J is TRBJ1-5 and V is TRBV2, with 8 bases lining up with TRBD1. J was trimmed by 4 bases and V by 7 bases; bases with no gene match: 6. From germline, CDR1 is SNHLY and CDR2 FYNNEI. The CDR3 runs to 14 residues. The CDR3 sequence is CASNADRGNQPQHF. CDR3 nucleotide sequence: TGTGCCAGCAACGCCGACAGGGGTAATCAGCCCCAGCATTTT.

The chain combines TRBV4-1 with TRBJ2-4; 10 bases are shared with TRBD1. CDR3 length: 15 amino acids. The V gene end was trimmed by 0 bases and the J gene end by 7 bases; junction bases not matched to a gene: 3. CDR1 is MGHRA, CDR2 YSYEKL, per germline. CDR3 nucleotides: TGCGCCAGCAGCCAAGAGGGACAGGGGTATAACATTCAGTACTTC. It yields the protein CASSQEGQGYNIQYF.

This clone has a count of ten or more. This sequence joins TRBV3-1 (or the pseudogene TRBV3-2) and TRBJ2-2; D is unclear. This CDR3 comprises 12 residues. Germline loops: CDR1 LGHDT, CDR2 YNNKEL (reference sequence). Trimming removed 4 bases at V and 3 bases at J, with 3 bases between. CDR3: CASSPYTGELFF. In DNA form, the CDR3 reads TGTGCCAGCAGCCCGTACACCGGGGAGCTGTTTTTT.

This clone was recorded a few times. This chain joins TRBV6-1 and TRBJ2-7; the D gene is possibly TRBD2 (5 bases). The V end lost 2 bases, the J end lost 2 bases, and 16 bases lay between the germline ends. The CDR3 sequence is 16 residues long. Per the germline V gene, CDR1 is MNHNS and CDR2 is SASEGT. The chain's CDR3 is CASSEFQSGAAYEQYF. For the CDR3, the DNA is TGTGCCAGCAGTGAATTCCAGAGCGGCGCAGCCTACGAGCAGTACTTC.

The rearrangement links TRBV5-4 to TRBJ2-7; 12 positions match TRBD2. Trimming at V came to 4 bases and at J to 4 bases, leaving 3 bases not matched to a gene. The CDR3 has 14 amino acids. Germline V gives CDR1 SGHNT, CDR2 YYREEE (reference sequence). The CDR3 nucleotides are TGTGCCAGCAGCAGGACTAGCGGGAAGTACGAGCAGTACTTC. The encoded protein is CASSRTSGKYEQYF.

The chain employs TRBV29-1 and TRBJ2-2; D ambiguous. CDR3 length: 14 residues. Germline CDR1 is SQVTM and CDR2 is ANQGSEA. The germline V and J ends were trimmed by 2 bases and 1 base, with 8 bases remaining between them. The CDR3 region has the DNA TGCAGCGTTGAAAAACTTTTGAACACCGGGGAGCTGTTTTTT. Translating gives CSVEKLLNTGELFF.

This chain links TRBV19 with TRBJ2-1; 12 bases are shared with TRBD2. The J segment lost 6 bases and the V segment lost 6 bases, leaving 9 bases of the junction unmatched. CDR3 length: 16 residues. The germline V gene encodes CDR1 LNHDA and CDR2 SQIVND (reference sequence). The CDR3 region has the DNA TGTGCCAGTAGCATTGGGGCTAGCGGGAGGGCCAATGAGCAGTTCTTC. Protein sequence: CASSIGASGRANEQFF. The full variable domain, its missing parts supplied by reference TRBV19 and TRBJ2-1, is DGGITQSPKYLFRKEGQNVTLSCEQNLNHDAMYWYRQDPGQGLRLIYYSQIVNDFQKGDIAEGYSVSREKKESFPLTVTSAQKNPTAFYLCASSIGASGRANEQFFGPGTRLTVL.

This clone appeared a few times. This sequence joins TRBV6-5 and TRBJ1-6; D is possibly TRBD1 (5 bases). Trimming cost V 6 bases and J 0 bases, with 9 bases left between them. From germline, CDR1 is MNHEY and CDR2 SVGAGI. The CDR3 loop spans 15 amino acids. The CDR3 spells CASRVDTSYNSPLHF. CDR3 bases: TGTGCCAGCAGGGTGGACACCTCCTATAATTCACCCCTCCACTTT.

The J gene is TRBJ1-4, the V gene TRBV1. TRBV1 is labeled a pseudogene. The CDR3 is 16 amino acids. The CDR3 is CTSSQSAGAIPGKLFF. The CDR3 bases are TGCACCAGCAGCCAGAGTGCGGGGGCAATTCCTGGAAAACTGTTTTTT.

The chain's CDR3 is CASSIAHNTGELFF. The CDR3 DNA sequence: TGTGCCAGTAGTATAGCACACAACACCGGGGAGCTGTTTTTT. The rearrangement joins TRBV19 to TRBJ2-2, with D uncertain. This CDR3 has 14 residues. Germline lookup yields CDR1 LNHDA and CDR2 SQIVND (reference sequence). Between the trimmed V and J ends, which lost 1 base and 2 bases, there was a span of 5 bases.

The chain links TRBV30 to TRBJ1-4; possibly TRBD1 for D (5 bases). The germline CDR1 and CDR2 sequences are GTSNPN and SVGIG (reference sequence). The CDR3 sequence is 15 residues long. With 3 bases removed from V and 8 bases from J, the gap between germline ends came to 19 bases. CDR3 sequence: CAWSGRPGRGEKLFF. CDR3 in DNA: TGTGCCTGGAGCGGCAGACCAGGGCGGGGCGAAAAACTGTTTTTT.